Included here is one T cell receptor beta chain sequence, with context. What it recognizes is unknown. This entry is derived from a study of cytomegalovirus exposure and HLA in healthy donors. Turning to the study itself: When 398 donors were genotyped, roughly 80% of them were found to fall in the Caucasian-associated ancestry cluster. Points from the study as a whole: Some TCR beta chains (164 of them) were listed as cytomegalovirus-associated. About 87% or about 30% of the time was how often most TCR beta V segments were productive, according to an earlier analysis. Donors were assumed by presence/absence analyses to have roughly uniform sequencing depth.

The study ran its PCR with 60 Vbeta and 13 Jbeta primers. TCRdb's table, derived via immunoSEQ multiplex PCR, lists solely in-frame clones and lacks some. The table has 90,000 to 110,000 clones, roughly 80% seen once. Germline V gene sequence: CDR1 MDHEN, CDR2 SYDVKM. The length of the CDR3 is 18 residues. V was cut by 4 bases and J by 0 bases, with 16 bases left in between. The sequence derives from a woman between 40 and 50 years old in good health and CMV-seropositive. Sequenced: PBMCs. This chain uses TRBV28 with TRBJ2-6; a weak D match, TRBD2 (6 bases). In nucleotides, the CDR3 is TGTGCCAGCAGTTCCGCCTTGGTGGGACTCTCTGGGGCCAACGTCCTGACTTTC. It yields the protein CASSSALVGLSGANVLTF. The full variable domain, with the rest looked up from reference TRBV28 and TRBJ2-6, is DVKVTQSSRYLVKRTGEKVFLECVQDMDHENMFWYRQDPGLGLRLIYFSYDVKMKEKGDIPEGYSVSREKKERFSLILESASTNQTSMYLCASSSALVGLSGANVLTFGAGSRLTVL.